This T cell receptor beta chain is drawn from a study of spatial heterogeneity in lung cancer. About the study: Alpha-chain sequences were detected in numbers that were consistently lower than beta-chain sequences.

MiXCR, applied by TCRdb to the 5' RACE reads, yields one record per CDR3 protein. This table has tens of thousands of distinct CDR3 sequences, approximately 12% appearing once. Points on this clonotype: Its antigen is unknown.

Whole-study findings and limits: Ubiquitous expanded tumor TCRs showed up in blood more at resection than follow-up.

Time point noted: sample taken at primary tumor resection. In each case, whole RNA from tumor, nontumor lung or frozen PBMC was sequenced unsorted. V shed 5 bases and J shed 3 bases, with 11 bases lying between them. CDR1 and CDR2 (germline): SGHRS, YFSETQ. This CDR3 has 14 residues. The rearrangement uses TRBV5-1 and TRBJ2-2, with a weak D call TRBD2 (6 bases). This receptor was taken from a male donor with early-stage non-small cell lung cancer. The starting material was PBMCs, obtained at surgery. The CDR3 loop is CASSRLGDTGELFF. The CDR3 bases are TGCGCCAGCAGTCGACTAGGCGACACCGGGGAGCTGTTTTTT.